This TCR beta chain was sequenced for a study of response to subunit inactivated influenza vaccine. MiXCR, run by TCRdb on the RT-PCR reads, gives a single entry per CDR3 protein. The data contain about 800,000 distinct CDR3 sequences, approximately 22% of them singletons. Study outcomes and limitations: A suggestion made by the authors is that each seasonal influenza vaccination recruits few new T cells.

V shed 1 base and J shed 2 bases, with 6 bases lying between them. CDR3 length: 12 amino acids. Germline CDR1 reads GTSNPN; CDR2 reads SVGIG (reference sequence). As concerns this clonotype: Antigen unknown.

The TCR was taken from a man between 45 and 60 years old who received an inactivated influenza vaccine. V gene TRBV30 combines with J gene TRBJ2-7; no reliable D call. The sequencing used PBMCs from blood, collected roughly 5 days after vaccination. CDR3 nucleotide sequence: TGTGCCTGGAGTGGTTCGGCCTACGAGCAGTACTTC. Translated, it gives CAWSGSAYEQYF.